The next 21 T cell receptor beta chains were all read from a single sample in a study of T cell responses to AZD1222 COVID-19 vaccine. Measured with immunoSEQ multiplex PCR; TCRdb has only the in-frame clones, and not every one. This sample has roughly 30,000 clones, with over 75% found just once. This specimen was peripheral blood, taken on day 0 of AZD1222 vaccination. Source of these receptors: an adult in good health.

DNA of the CDR3: TGTGCCAGCAGCCGCGGACTAGCGGGAGGAACCGGGGAGCTGTTTTTT. Amino acid sequence: CASSRGLAGGTGELFF. The chain combines TRBV7-6 with TRBJ2-2; 14 bases fit TRBD2. Germline lookup yields CDR1 SGHVS and CDR2 FNYEAQ. This CDR3 is built from 16 residues. The V and J ends lost 5 bases and 5 bases, in that order; junction bases with no gene match: 4.

The chain has TRBV19 and TRBJ1-4; TRBD1 aligns across 9 bases. With 7 bases clipped from V and 0 bases from J, the junction kept 6 bases outside the gene matches. The CDR3 sequence is 16 residues long. The germline gives CDR1 LNHDA, CDR2 SQIVND (reference sequence). The CDR3 bases are TGTGCCAGTACCAGGACAGGGGTTGCAACTAATGAAAAACTGTTTTTT. Amino acid sequence: CASTRTGVATNEKLFF.

In the case of this clone: Different DNA sequences within this sample yield the same CDR3. The chain recombines TRBV6-5 with TRBJ1-1, with TRBD1 as a possible D gene (6 bases). CDR3 length equals 13 residues. CDR1 MNHEY and CDR2 SVGAGI come from the germline V gene. The V gene lost 0 bases and the J gene lost 5 bases, with 7 bases spanning the gap. This CDR3 reads CASSYSRGTEAFF. The CDR3 coding sequence is TGTGCCAGCAGTTACTCCAGGGGTACTGAAGCTTTCTTT.

The chain employs TRBV9 and TRBJ2-2; tentatively, D is TRBD2 (6 bases). Trimming shortened V by 3 bases and J by 2 bases, and 11 bases separated the two germline ends. CDR3 length equals 15 residues. Germline V gene data show CDR1 as SGDLS and CDR2 as YYNGEE. The CDR3: CASSGGTLNTGELFF. The CDR3 DNA sequence: TGTGCCAGCAGCGGGGGGACTCTAAACACCGGGGAGCTGTTTTTT.

Judged by abundance, this clone is medium-sized. For the CDR3, the DNA is TGTGCCAGCAGCCAGGCGGTAGGCACAGGGTACGAGCAGTACTTC. Protein: CASSQAVGTGYEQYF. The rearrangement links TRBV14 to TRBJ2-7, with D tentatively TRBD1 (6 bases). The V and J ends lost 3 bases and 4 bases respectively, with 16 bases between them. The length of the CDR3 is 15 residues. CDR1 SGHDN and CDR2 FVKESK come from the germline V gene.

The chain uses TRBV6-6 and TRBJ2-5; D gene unclear. Germline CDR1 is MNHNY and CDR2 is SVGAGI (reference sequence). Trimming took off 2 bases at V and 2 bases at J, with 9 bases between the two ends. The CDR3 length is 14 residues. The CDR3 DNA follows: TGTGCCAGCAGTTACATCCTACCGCAAGAGACCCAGTACTTC. It encodes CASSYILPQETQYF.

The chain combines TRBV5-6 with TRBJ2-7, with 9 positions matching TRBD1. The V segment lost 0 bases and the J segment 1 base; nucleotides outside the gene matches: 8. Germline CDR1 and CDR2: SGHDT and YYEEEE. The CDR3 has 17 residues. The CDR3: CASSLDVWGQGSYEQYF. The CDR3 DNA follows: TGTGCCAGCAGCTTGGATGTTTGGGGACAGGGATCCTACGAGCAGTACTTC.

The rearrangement links TRBV21-1 to TRBJ2-7; TRBD1, the table's D call, lacks a check against the DNA. TRBV21-1 is a documented pseudogene. CDR3 length: 18 residues. CDR3 in amino acids: CASSNGQHDLRRAYEQYV. In nucleotides, the CDR3 is TGTGCCAGCAGCAATGGACAGCATGATCTACGACGGGCGTACGAGCAGTACGTC.

V gene TRBV7-9 combines with J gene TRBJ2-1, with D possibly TRBD2 on 5 matching bases. The length of the CDR3 is 15 residues. Trimming stripped 1 base from V and 6 bases from J, with 13 bases between. From germline, CDR1 is SEHNR and CDR2 FQNEAQ (reference sequence). The chain's CDR3 is CASSLDTGVFNEQFF. CDR3 DNA sequence: TGTGCCAGCAGCTTAGATACCGGGGTTTTCAATGAGCAGTTCTTC. The full variable domain, completed using reference TRBV7-9 and TRBJ2-1, is DTGVSQNPRHKITKRGQNVTFRCDPISEHNRLYWYRQTLGQGPEFLTYFQNEAQLEKSRLLSDRFSAERPKGSFSTLEIQRTEQGDSAMYLCASSLDTGVFNEQFFGPGTRLTVL.

V is TRBV5-6 and J is TRBJ2-7; D gene unclear. The CDR3 loop spans 12 amino acids. V dropped 3 bases and J dropped 6 bases, with 10 bases sitting between them. CDR1 is SGHDT and CDR2 is YYEEEE in the germline V gene. CDR3 nucleotide sequence: TGTGCCAGCAGCTACCCGGCATCCGAGCAGTACTTC. Translated, it gives CASSYPASEQYF.

V gene TRBV5-1 combines with J gene TRBJ1-3, with 7 positions matching TRBD1. V shed 4 bases, J shed 8 bases, and the junction held 6 bases outside the gene matches. CDR1 is SGHRS and CDR2 is YFSETQ in the germline V gene. The CDR3 length is 13 residues. The CDR3 sequence is CASSLSDRDTIYF. CDR3 in DNA: TGCGCCAGCAGCCTGTCAGACAGGGACACCATATATTTT.

V usage is TRBV6-1 and J usage is TRBJ1-1; possibly TRBD1 for D (6 bases). V lost 0 bases to trimming and J lost 11 bases, with 16 bases between them. CDR3 length equals 14 residues. Per germline, CDR1 MNHNS and CDR2 SASEGT. The CDR3 region is CASSEAWGLGAAFF. The CDR3 DNA follows: TGTGCCAGCAGTGAAGCTTGGGGGCTCGGAGCGGCTTTCTTT.

V usage is TRBV15 and J usage is TRBJ2-5; 12 bases are shared with TRBD2. Germline loops: CDR1 LNHNV, CDR2 YYDKDF (reference sequence). V lost 2 bases and J lost 2; bases outside the gene matches: 3. The CDR3 spans 16 residues. CDR3 sequence: CATSRSTSGGQETQYF. The CDR3 DNA reads TGTGCCACCAGCAGATCTACTAGCGGGGGGCAAGAGACCCAGTACTTC.

The genes are TRBV28 and TRBJ1-1; the match to TRBD1 covers 8 bases. The junction had 3 bases not matched to a gene; V was cut back by 3 bases and J by 6 bases. This CDR3 has 13 residues. In germline, CDR1 is MDHEN, CDR2 SYDVKM. The CDR3 reads CASSFRDRPEAFF. The CDR3 DNA is TGTGCCAGCAGTTTCCGGGACAGGCCTGAAGCTTTCTTT.

The chain joins TRBV3-1 (or the pseudogene TRBV3-2) to TRBJ2-7; TRBD1 might be the D (5 bases). Germline V gene sequence: CDR1 LGHDT, CDR2 YNNKEL (reference sequence). The CDR3 totals 14 residues. Trimming left V 5 bases short and J 3 bases short, with 14 bases between. DNA of the CDR3: TGTGCCAGCAGCACATTAGGGGCATACTACGAGCAGTACTTC. Protein sequence: CASSTLGAYYEQYF.

The CDR3 nucleotides are TGTGCCAGTAGGCGATCGGGACAGGGACAAGAGACCCAGTACTTC. Protein sequence: CASRRSGQGQETQYF. The chain uses TRBV19 and TRBJ2-5, with 9 bases lining up with TRBD1. V shed 6 bases, J shed 2 bases, and the junction held 7 bases outside the gene matches. Germline CDR1 and CDR2: LNHDA and SQIVND (reference sequence). The CDR3 totals 15 residues.

The rearrangement uses TRBV9 and TRBJ2-5; 8 nucleotides match TRBD2. The CDR3 contains 15 residues. The junction had 6 bases not matched to a gene; V was cut back by 1 base and J by 4 bases. Germline CDR1 is SGDLS and CDR2 is YYNGEE. CDR3: CASSVSGTRGETQYF. CDR3 nucleotide sequence: TGTGCCAGCAGCGTATCCGGGACTAGGGGAGAGACCCAGTACTTC.

The CDR3 reads CASSLFQETQYF. CDR3 nucleotide sequence: TGTGCCAGCAGCCTGTTTCAAGAGACCCAGTACTTC. The chain recombines TRBV3-1 (or the pseudogene TRBV3-2) with TRBJ2-5; D is ambiguous. Trimming took 4 bases from V and 2 from J, leaving 5 bases between them. From germline, CDR1 is LGHDT and CDR2 YNNKEL (reference sequence). The CDR3 loop spans 12 amino acids.

The rearrangement joins TRBV7-2 to TRBJ2-2, with D uncertain. The V gene lost 1 base and the J gene lost 5 bases, with 8 bases spanning the gap. Germline assignment: CDR1 SGHTA and CDR2 FQGNSA. This CDR3 is built from 14 residues. CDR3 sequence reads: CASSLGLRTGELFF. The CDR3 DNA reads as TGTGCCAGCAGCTTAGGGTTGAGAACCGGGGAGCTGTTTTTT.

The J gene is TRBJ2-7, the V gene TRBV5-4, with 10 nucleotides matching TRBD1. Germline assignment: CDR1 SGHNT and CDR2 YYREEE (reference sequence). The V and J ends lost 4 bases and 5 bases, in that order; junction bases with no gene match: 3. This CDR3 is built from 13 residues. The CDR3 is CASSRQGADEQYF. CDR3 DNA sequence: TGTGCCAGCAGCCGACAGGGGGCCGACGAGCAGTACTTC.

This chain links TRBV19 with TRBJ1-6, with a weak D call TRBD1 (6 bases). Trimming left V 5 bases short and J 10 bases short, with 18 bases between. This CDR3 spans 15 amino acids. Per the germline V gene, CDR1 is LNHDA and CDR2 is SQIVND (reference sequence). Written as DNA, the CDR3 is TGTGCCAGTAGTGCTCAATACAGGGATGGATCACCCCTCCACTTT. As protein: CASSAQYRDGSPLHF.